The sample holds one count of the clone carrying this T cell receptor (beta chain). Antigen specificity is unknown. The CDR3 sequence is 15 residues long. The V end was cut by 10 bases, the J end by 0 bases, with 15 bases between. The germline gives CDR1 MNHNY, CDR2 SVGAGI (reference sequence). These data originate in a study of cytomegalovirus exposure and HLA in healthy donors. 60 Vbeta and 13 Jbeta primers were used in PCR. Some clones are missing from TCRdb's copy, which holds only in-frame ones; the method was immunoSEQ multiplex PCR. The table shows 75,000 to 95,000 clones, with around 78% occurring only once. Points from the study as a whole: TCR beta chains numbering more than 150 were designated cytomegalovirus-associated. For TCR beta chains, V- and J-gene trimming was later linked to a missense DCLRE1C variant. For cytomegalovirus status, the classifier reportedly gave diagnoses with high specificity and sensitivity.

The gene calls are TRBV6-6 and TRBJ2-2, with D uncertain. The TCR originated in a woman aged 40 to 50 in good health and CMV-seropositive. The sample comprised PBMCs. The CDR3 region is CATNTPLANTGELFF. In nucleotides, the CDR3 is TGTGCCACCAACACCCCGCTTGCGAACACCGGGGAGCTGTTTTTT.